The rows below give T cell receptor beta chains drawn from one sample of a study of blood T cell repertoires in COVID-19. Repertoires were generated with immunoSEQ multiplex PCR, while TCRdb's copy carries only in-frame clones and drops some. The data contain 200,000 or so clones, around four fifths of them seen just once; the ten biggest clones take up about 6.9%. The sequenced sample consisted of peripheral blood. These receptors were collected from a human donor with acute or convalescent COVID-19. The donor label of this sample is uncertain. Each CDR3 is given with its conserved first and last residue. D genes are given only for firm matches. Size tells how often a clone was seen (once, few, many) or the class of an expanded clone, and some rows leave it out.

DNA: TGTGCCAGCAGCGTTTTACTAGCGGGAATCCATGAGCAGTTCTTC; CDR3: CASSVLLAGIHEQFF; D: TRBD2; V: TRBV9; size: NA; J: TRBJ2-1
DNA: TGTGCCAGCAGTGAAGCGTTTAGACAGGGGTTACGGACCGGGGAGCTGTTTTTT; CDR3: CASSEAFRQGLRTGELFF; D: TRBD1; V: TRBV6-1; size: NA; J: TRBJ2-2
DNA: TGCGCCAGCAATAGCGGGAGTACCTTAGATACGCAGTATTTT; CDR3: CASNSGSTLDTQYF; D: TRBD2; V: TRBV5-1; size: NA; J: TRBJ2-3
DNA: TGCGCCAGCAGCCAACTAAGGACGGGGGACCTAGCCATTCAGTACTTC; CDR3: CASSQLRTGDLAIQYF; D: NA; V: TRBV4-1; size: NA; J: TRBJ2-4
DNA: TGCGCCAGCAGCTTTCGGGGCGGGAGCAGCAATGAGCAGTTCTTC; CDR3: CASSFRGGSSNEQFF; D: TRBD2; V: TRBV5-1; size: NA; J: TRBJ2-1
DNA: TGTGCCAGCAGTTTACCAGGGCAATACCCCTACGAGCAGTACTTC; CDR3: CASSLPGQYPYEQYF; D: NA; V: TRBV27; size: NA; J: TRBJ2-7
DNA: TGCGCCAGCAGCTTGCCCACAGGGGTTGACGAGCAGTACTTC; CDR3: CASSLPTGVDEQYF; D: TRBD1; V: TRBV5-1; size: NA; J: TRBJ2-7
DNA: TGTGCCAGCAGTTCCGGGACAGGGGGGGATTCACCCCTCCACTTT; CDR3: CASSSGTGGDSPLHF; D: TRBD1; V: TRBV28; size: NA; J: TRBJ1-6
DNA: TGTGCCAGCAGTGTTAACCCAGGGGAGACCCAGTACTTC; CDR3: CASSVNPGETQYF; D: NA; V: TRBV6-4; size: NA; J: TRBJ2-5
DNA: TGTGCCAGTAGGAAAAAACCGGGACAGGGGACTGCAACTAATGAAAAACTGTTTTTT; CDR3: CASRKKPGQGTATNEKLFF; D: TRBD1; V: TRBV19; size: NA; J: TRBJ1-4
DNA: TGTGCCAGCAGGCGTACAGAAACTGAGCAGTTCTTC; CDR3: CASRRTETEQFF; D: NA; V: TRBV12-3/TRBV12-4; size: NA; J: TRBJ2-1
DNA: TGCGCCAGCAGCTTGGGGTTCGACTGGGAGCAGTACTTC; CDR3: CASSLGFDWEQYF; D: NA; V: TRBV5-1; size: NA; J: TRBJ2-7
DNA: TGTGCCTGGAGTGTACACTGGGGCGACGGCTACACCTTC; CDR3: CAWSVHWGDGYTF; D: NA; V: TRBV30; size: NA; J: TRBJ1-2
DNA: TGCGCCAGCAGCTTGGGAGCGGGGGAGACCCAGTACTTC; CDR3: CASSLGAGETQYF; D: TRBD2; V: TRBV5-1; size: NA; J: TRBJ2-5
DNA: TGCGCCAGCAGCCGCGGGGGGGCGGGAGATGAGCAGTTCTTC; CDR3: CASSRGGAGDEQFF; D: TRBD2; V: TRBV5-1; size: NA; J: TRBJ2-1
DNA: TGTGCCAGCAGCTTCTACCGGGAGAGAAACACCGGGGAGCTGTTTTTT; CDR3: CASSFYRERNTGELFF; D: NA; V: TRBV7-8; size: NA; J: TRBJ2-2
DNA: TGTGCCAGCAACTTAAATGGGGGGAGATGGTTGGGGAACTATGGCTACACCTTC; CDR3: CASNLNGGRWLGNYGYTF; D: NA; V: TRBV21-1; size: NA; J: TRBJ1-2
DNA: TGTGCCAGCAGGTTCAGCGGGTCGTACAATGAGCAGTTCTTC; CDR3: CASRFSGSYNEQFF; D: NA; V: TRBV6-5; size: NA; J: TRBJ2-1
DNA: TGTGCCAGCAGTTACTCGAACACTGAAGCTTTCTTT; CDR3: CASSYSNTEAFF; D: NA; V: TRBV12-3/TRBV12-4; size: once; J: TRBJ1-1
DNA: TGCGCCAGCAGCCAAATCAGGGAAGCTGGAAACACCATATATTTT; CDR3: CASSQIREAGNTIYF; D: NA; V: TRBV4-1; size: NA; J: TRBJ1-3
DNA: TGTGCCAGCAGCGTGTGGACTAGCGGGAGCCCTAGCAATGAGCAGTTCTTC; CDR3: CASSVWTSGSPSNEQFF; D: TRBD2; V: TRBV9; size: NA; J: TRBJ2-1
DNA: TGTGCCAGCTCACCCTCCGTGACAGGGAACACTGAAGCTTTCTTT; CDR3: CASSPSVTGNTEAFF; D: NA; V: TRBV18; size: few; J: TRBJ1-1
DNA: TGTGCCAGCAGCATGGACACCGTGAACACTGAAGCTTTCTTT; CDR3: CASSMDTVNTEAFF; D: NA; V: TRBV5-4; size: few; J: TRBJ1-1
DNA: TGTGCCAGCAGTCGACAGCTGAACACTGAAGCTTTCTTT; CDR3: CASSRQLNTEAFF; D: NA; V: TRBV6-5; size: once; J: TRBJ1-1
DNA: TGTGCCAGCAGCCCTCCGACAGGGGGCGAGCAGTACTTC; CDR3: CASSPPTGGEQYF; D: TRBD1; V: TRBV5-4; size: NA; J: TRBJ2-7
DNA: TGCGCCAGCAGCACCCAGGGGTTTAACACTGAAGCTTTCTTT; CDR3: CASSTQGFNTEAFF; D: NA; V: TRBV5-1; size: NA; J: TRBJ1-1
DNA: TGTGCCAGCAGACTTACTAGCGGGGATACGCAGTATTTT; CDR3: CASRLTSGDTQYF; D: NA; V: TRBV12-1; size: NA; J: TRBJ2-3
DNA: TGTGCCAGTAGTAGGAGGGGCCAAGGACTTAACTATGGCTACACCTTC; CDR3: CASSRRGQGLNYGYTF; D: NA; V: TRBV19; size: NA; J: TRBJ1-2
DNA: TGTGCCAGCAGCCGGACAGCGAACTCTGGAAACACCATATATTTT; CDR3: CASSRTANSGNTIYF; D: NA; V: TRBV7-2; size: NA; J: TRBJ1-3